A selection of T cell receptor beta chains follows, all from one sample in a study of radiation and T cells in renal cell carcinoma. Generated by immunoSEQ multiplex PCR, the TCRdb table keeps only in-frame clones and is missing some. The sample has approximately 150,000 clones; approximately 86% are singletons. The sample was blood, taken from a patient whose treatment included radiotherapy and nephrectomy. Receptor source: a woman between 50 and 59 years old with renal cell carcinoma. The CDR3 runs from the conserved cysteine through the conserved F or W. Each record gives: J gene, V gene, clone size, D gene, CDR3 DNA, CDR3 protein. The D gene is left open where the match is weak. The size of a clone is reported for some rows only, either as once, few or many, or as a class for expanded clones.

TRBJ2-7,TRBV27,NA,TRBD2,TGTGCCAGCAGTTCCCCCCTAGCGGGGGGGAACTACGAGCAGTACTTC,CASSSPLAGGNYEQYF
TRBJ2-7,TRBV29-1,NA,TRBD2,TGCAGCTATTCTCGCACGGGAGGTGGGTACGAGCAGTACTTC,CSYSRTGGGYEQYF
TRBJ1-1,TRBV18,few,NA,TGTGCCAGCTCAATGGGGGATTGGACTGAAGCTTTCTTT,CASSMGDWTEAFF
TRBJ1-4,TRBV6-1,NA,NA,TGTGCCAGCAGTGAGATTCCGCCCGGGACAACTAATGAAAAACTGTTTTTT,CASSEIPPGTTNEKLFF
TRBJ2-7,TRBV11-2,NA,NA,TGTGCCAGCAGCCTATTCGGCTCGGAAGGGCGCGAGCAGTACTTC,CASSLFGSEGREQYF
TRBJ1-1,TRBV4-3,few,NA,TGCGCCAGCAGCCTAGACAGTAGTGGCACTGAAGCTTTCTTT,CASSLDSSGTEAFF
TRBJ2-5,TRBV11-2,NA,TRBD2,TGTGCCAGCAGCTTAGTAGCGGGGGTCCAAGAGACCCAGTACTTC,CASSLVAGVQETQYF
TRBJ2-1,TRBV28,NA,NA,TGTGCAGGGGGAACGTTATACAATGAGCAGTTCTTC,CAGGTLYNEQFF
TRBJ2-3,TRBV9,NA,TRBD1,TGTGCCAGCAGCGTAGGATTACAGGGGGTAACTAGCACAGATACGCAGTATTTT,CASSVGLQGVTSTDTQYF
TRBJ1-6,TRBV14,NA,TRBD1,TGTGCCAGCAGCCTGGGACAGGGCAGGAATTCACCCCTCCACTTT,CASSLGQGRNSPLHF
TRBJ1-1,TRBV6-5,NA,TRBD1,TGTGCCAGCAGAGAGACAGGGATAACTGAAGCTTTCTTT,CASRETGITEAFF
TRBJ2-7,TRBV6-5,NA,TRBD2,TGTGCCAGCAGTTACACTAGCGGGAGAGTAGGGTACGAGCAGTACTTC,CASSYTSGRVGYEQYF
TRBJ1-5,TRBV7-9,NA,NA,TGTGCCAGCAGCTCTGGACAGCAATATAGCAATCAGCCCCAGCATTTT,CASSSGQQYSNQPQHF
TRBJ1-2,TRBV5-5,NA,TRBD1,TGTGCCAGCAGCTTCGGACAGGCCCAGAACTATGGCTACACCTTC,CASSFGQAQNYGYTF
TRBJ1-1,TRBV6-5,once,NA,TGTGCCAGCAGTTATAGGGGCTCGGGGAACACTGAAGCTTTCTTT,CASSYRGSGNTEAFF
TRBJ2-2,TRBV28,once,NA,TGTGCCAGCAGTTCCCCACAGAAGAACACCGGGGAGCTGTTTTTT,CASSSPQKNTGELFF
TRBJ1-1,TRBV7-2,NA,NA,TGTGCCAGCAGCAACATGGTGAACACTGAAGCTTTCTTT,CASSNMVNTEAFF
TRBJ1-1,TRBV27,NA,NA,TGTGCCAGCAGACGCAACTGGGACACTGAAGCTTTCTTT,CASRRNWDTEAFF
TRBJ1-2,TRBV28,NA,NA,TGTGCCAGCAGTTTAAGGCAGTTTTATGGCTACACCTTC,CASSLRQFYGYTF
TRBJ2-3,TRBV18,once,TRBD2,TGTGCCAGCTCACCAAGGCGGGAGAGCACAGATACGCAGTATTTT,CASSPRRESTDTQYF
TRBJ1-3,TRBV6-5,NA,NA,TGTGCCAGCCGGACGGGAAACACCATATATTTT,CASRTGNTIYF
TRBJ1-5,TRBV19,few,NA,TGTGCCAGTAGTATTGGCCCCGGGGGGGGACTCAATCAGCCCCAGCATTTT,CASSIGPGGGLNQPQHF
TRBJ2-7,TRBV11-2,NA,TRBD1,TGTGCCAGCAGCTTAGATAGACAGGGGGCGACCTTGATCTACGAGCAGTACTTC,CASSLDRQGATLIYEQYF
TRBJ2-7,TRBV30,NA,TRBD1,TGTGCCTGGAGTTCGACAGGGTCTTACTCCTACGAGCAGTACTTC,CAWSSTGSYSYEQYF
TRBJ2-5,TRBV27,NA,NA,TGTGCCAGCAGTTTGGTTCGCGGTCAAGAGACCCAGTACTTC,CASSLVRGQETQYF
TRBJ2-7,TRBV7-9,NA,TRBD2,TGTGCCAGCACCCTAGCGGGAGTGGAAGGGCAGTACTTC,CASTLAGVEGQYF
TRBJ2-5,TRBV5-1,NA,NA,TGCGCCAGCAGCTTGGGAGGGGCAAGAGGGGAGACCCAGTACTTC,CASSLGGARGETQYF
TRBJ2-5,TRBV18,NA,TRBD1,TGTGCCAGCTCATCCCGGGACAGCCAAGAGACCCAGTACTTC,CASSSRDSQETQYF
TRBJ2-2,TRBV27,NA,TRBD2,TGTGCCAGCAGTTTATCCGCGGGAGGGCCGACCGGGGAGCTGTTTTTT,CASSLSAGGPTGELFF
TRBJ2-1,TRBV5-1,NA,NA,TGCGCCAGCAGCTACCGGGGACGATACAATGAGCAGTTCTTC,CASSYRGRYNEQFF
TRBJ2-5,TRBV4-3,NA,NA,TGCGCCAGCAGCCAAGCGGCAGGGGACCAAGAGACCCAGTACTTC,CASSQAAGDQETQYF
TRBJ1-1,TRBV5-1,NA,TRBD1,TGCGCCAGCAGCTTGGAGGGGGCCATAAACACTGAAGCTTTCTTT,CASSLEGAINTEAFF
TRBJ2-7,TRBV6-5,few,TRBD1,TGTGCCAGCAGTACGACAGGGAGCGAGCAGTACTTC,CASSTTGSEQYF
TRBJ1-2,TRBV28,NA,NA,TGTGCCAGCAGCCTGGGCGCAGGGAACTATGGCTACACCTTC,CASSLGAGNYGYTF
TRBJ2-7,TRBV2,NA,TRBD2,TGTGCCAGCAGTGATACCCCTCCGTCGAGCGGGAGGGCCTACGAGCAGTACTTC,CASSDTPPSSGRAYEQYF
TRBJ1-5,TRBV28,many,NA,TGTGCCAGTCGCGGAGGGACTCATCAGCCCCAGCATTTT,CASRGGTHQPQHF
TRBJ2-7,TRBV2,NA,NA,TGTGCCAGCATTCAAGCAGGTTTATTCTCCCACGAGCAGTACTTC,CASIQAGLFSHEQYF
TRBJ2-1,TRBV27,NA,NA,TGTGCCAGCAGTCCGCGGGGCTTCGATGAGCAGTTCTTC,CASSPRGFDEQFF
TRBJ1-4,TRBV5-8,NA,NA,TGTGCCAGCAGCTTGGGACGAGGGGATGAAAAACTGTTTTTT,CASSLGRGDEKLFF
TRBJ1-2,TRBV6-5,NA,NA,TGTGCCAGCAGTCGCCCCAACAGATACGCAACTGGCTACACCTTC,CASSRPNRYATGYTF
TRBJ1-1,TRBV18,few,TRBD1,TGTGCCAGCTCACCGGGACAGGGGATGAACACTGAAGCTTTCTTT,CASSPGQGMNTEAFF
TRBJ2-5,TRBV5-1,NA,NA,TGCGCCAGCAGCTTGGTGCCAGGGGTACAAGAGACCCAGTACTTC,CASSLVPGVQETQYF
TRBJ1-5,TRBV27,once,NA,TGTGCCAGCAGCCTGTTGGGAGGACAGCCCCAGCATTTT,CASSLLGGQPQHF
TRBJ1-5,TRBV15,NA,NA,TGTGCCACCAGCACAGGGACAAATCAGCCCCAGCATTTT,CATSTGTNQPQHF
TRBJ2-7,TRBV7-2,NA,NA,TGTGCCAGCAGCTCCAAGGACAGTCGAGAGCAGTACTTC,CASSSKDSREQYF